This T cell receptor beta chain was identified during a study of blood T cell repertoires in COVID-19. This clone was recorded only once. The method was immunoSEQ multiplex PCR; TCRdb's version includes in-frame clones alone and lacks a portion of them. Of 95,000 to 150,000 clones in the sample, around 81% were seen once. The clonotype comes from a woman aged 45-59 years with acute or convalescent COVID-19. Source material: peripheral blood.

The chain's CDR3 is CASSPGTGYNQPQHF. The CDR3 nucleotides are TGTGCCAGCAGTCCCGGGACAGGGTACAATCAGCCCCAGCATTTT. This chain links TRBV6-6 with TRBJ1-5; TRBD1 aligns across 9 bases. The J segment lost 3 bases and the V segment lost 5 bases, leaving 5 bases of the junction unmatched. The germline gives CDR1 MNHNY, CDR2 SVGAGI (reference sequence). The CDR3 length is 15 residues.